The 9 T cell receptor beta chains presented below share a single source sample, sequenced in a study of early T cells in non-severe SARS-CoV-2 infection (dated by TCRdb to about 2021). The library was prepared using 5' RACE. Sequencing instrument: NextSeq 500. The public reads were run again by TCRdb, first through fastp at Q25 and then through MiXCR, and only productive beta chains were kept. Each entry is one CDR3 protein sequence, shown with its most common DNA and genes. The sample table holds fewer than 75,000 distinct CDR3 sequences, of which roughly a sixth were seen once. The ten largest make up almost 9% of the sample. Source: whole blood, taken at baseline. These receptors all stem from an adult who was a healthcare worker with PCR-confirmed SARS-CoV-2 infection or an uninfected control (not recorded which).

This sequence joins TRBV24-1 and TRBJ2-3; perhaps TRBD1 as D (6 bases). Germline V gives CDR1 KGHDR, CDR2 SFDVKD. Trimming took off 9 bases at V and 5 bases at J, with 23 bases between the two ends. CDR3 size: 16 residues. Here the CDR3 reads CATSKRSPGAGDTQYF. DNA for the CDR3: TGTGCCACCTCGAAGAGGAGTCCAGGGGCTGGAGATACGCAGTATTTT.

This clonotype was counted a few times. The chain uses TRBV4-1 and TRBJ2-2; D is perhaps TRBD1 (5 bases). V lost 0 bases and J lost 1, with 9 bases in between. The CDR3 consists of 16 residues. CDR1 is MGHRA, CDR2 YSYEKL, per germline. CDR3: CASSQESGWNTGELFF. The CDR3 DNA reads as TGCGCCAGCAGCCAAGAATCAGGGTGGAACACCGGGGAGCTGTTTTTT.

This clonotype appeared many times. The CDR3 here is CASSLGTLYEQYF. CDR3 nucleotides: TGTGCCAGCAGCCTCGGGACTCTCTACGAGCAGTACTTC. The J gene is TRBJ2-7, the V gene TRBV3-1; weak D call: TRBD2 (6 bases). Looked up from germline, CDR1 is LGHDT and CDR2 is YNNKEL (reference sequence). Trimming took off 4 bases at V and 3 bases at J, with 10 bases between the two ends. The CDR3 is 13 amino acids.

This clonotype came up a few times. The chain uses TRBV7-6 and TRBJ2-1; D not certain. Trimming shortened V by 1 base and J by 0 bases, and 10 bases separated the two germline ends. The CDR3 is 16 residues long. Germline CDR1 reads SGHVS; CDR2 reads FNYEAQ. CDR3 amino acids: CASSLDGVNSYNEQFF. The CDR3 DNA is TGTGCCAGCAGCTTAGATGGGGTAAACTCCTACAATGAGCAGTTCTTC.

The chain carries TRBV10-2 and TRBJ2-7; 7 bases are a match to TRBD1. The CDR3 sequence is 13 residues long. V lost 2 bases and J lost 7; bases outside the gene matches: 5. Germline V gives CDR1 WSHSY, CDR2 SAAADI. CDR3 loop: CASSEGGTVEQYF. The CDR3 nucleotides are TGCGCCAGCAGTGAGGGTGGGACAGTAGAGCAGTACTTC.

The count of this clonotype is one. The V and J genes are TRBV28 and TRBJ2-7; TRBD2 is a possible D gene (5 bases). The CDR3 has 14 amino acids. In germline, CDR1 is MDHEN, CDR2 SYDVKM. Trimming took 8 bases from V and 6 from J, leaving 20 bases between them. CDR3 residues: CASGGLGSASEQYF. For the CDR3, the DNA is TGTGCCAGCGGAGGACTCGGTTCAGCCTCCGAGCAGTACTTC.

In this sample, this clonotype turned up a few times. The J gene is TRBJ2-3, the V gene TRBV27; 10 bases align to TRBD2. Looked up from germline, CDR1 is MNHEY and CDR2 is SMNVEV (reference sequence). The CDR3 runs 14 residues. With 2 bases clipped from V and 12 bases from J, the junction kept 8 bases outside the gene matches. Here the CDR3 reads CASSLRRLAGEQYF. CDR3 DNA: TGTGCCAGCAGTTTAAGGCGGCTAGCGGGAGAACAGTATTTT.

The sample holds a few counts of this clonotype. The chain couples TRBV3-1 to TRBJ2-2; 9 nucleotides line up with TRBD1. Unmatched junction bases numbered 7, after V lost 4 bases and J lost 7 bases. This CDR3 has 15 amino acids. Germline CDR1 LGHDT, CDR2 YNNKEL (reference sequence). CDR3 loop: CASSLGQGQIGELFF. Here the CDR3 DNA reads TGTGCCAGCAGCCTGGGACAGGGTCAGATCGGGGAGCTGTTTTTT.

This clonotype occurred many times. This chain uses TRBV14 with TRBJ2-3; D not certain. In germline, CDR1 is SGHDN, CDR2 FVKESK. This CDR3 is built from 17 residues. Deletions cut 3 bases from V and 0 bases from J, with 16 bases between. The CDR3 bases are TGTGCCAGCAGCCACCGTAGGGCAGGCACTAGCACAGATACGCAGTATTTT. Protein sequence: CASSHRRAGTSTDTQYF.